Described below is a single T cell receptor (beta chain) sequence and its context. This record belongs to a study of blood T cell repertoires in COVID-19. About the study: Sites across the United States, Italy and Spain contributed samples from acute and convalescent COVID-19. T cells, B-cell-depleted T cells, or PBMCs supplied cDNA or gDNA.

Study processing details: Estimation of nucleated cell counts was performed using reference gene primer amplification. Here immunoSEQ multiplex PCR was the method, and the copy in TCRdb shows in-frame clones only, minus some. V and J calls and clone size are given by that table; D and trimming were obtained from the DNA. The sample shows around 69,000 clones, about 84% of them seen only once. The CDR3 runs 12 residues. CDR1 and CDR2 (germline): KGHSH, LQKENI. Trimming shortened V by 3 bases and J by 6 bases, and 5 bases separated the two germline ends. Sequenced sample: peripheral blood. This receptor was obtained from a woman aged 55-70 years with acute or convalescent COVID-19. The genes are TRBV18 and TRBJ2-2, with unresolved D. The chain's CDR3 is CASSPFPGELFF. DNA for the CDR3: TGTGCCAGCTCACCCTTTCCCGGGGAGCTGTTTTTT.